The following is a T cell receptor (beta chain) sequence with its context. Antigen specificity is unknown. Germline V gene data show CDR1 as MNHEY and CDR2 as SVGAGI. This CDR3 has 12 residues. The ends were cut back, 6 bases at V and 10 bases at J, with 13 bases in the middle. Individual cDNA molecules were tagged with unique molecular identifiers. TCRdb independently ran MiXCR on the 5' RACE reads; one entry per CDR3 protein. The table has tens of thousands of distinct CDR3 sequences, 9.5% to 15% seen once. This record belongs to a study of early T cells in non-severe SARS-CoV-2 infection. Study details: Investigators sequenced bulk RNA drawn from unsorted whole blood, and chains remained unpaired. Study-level points and caveats: Matching against VDJdb likely underestimated virus-specific expansions, favoring anti-spike CD8.

This material consisted of whole blood, taken at baseline. The receptor comes from an adult who was a healthcare worker with PCR-confirmed SARS-CoV-2 infection or an uninfected control (not recorded which). The chain links TRBV6-5 to TRBJ2-1, with D hard to call. The CDR3 here is CASRQMGLEQFF. CDR3 DNA: TGTGCCAGCAGGCAAATGGGGTTAGAGCAGTTCTTC.